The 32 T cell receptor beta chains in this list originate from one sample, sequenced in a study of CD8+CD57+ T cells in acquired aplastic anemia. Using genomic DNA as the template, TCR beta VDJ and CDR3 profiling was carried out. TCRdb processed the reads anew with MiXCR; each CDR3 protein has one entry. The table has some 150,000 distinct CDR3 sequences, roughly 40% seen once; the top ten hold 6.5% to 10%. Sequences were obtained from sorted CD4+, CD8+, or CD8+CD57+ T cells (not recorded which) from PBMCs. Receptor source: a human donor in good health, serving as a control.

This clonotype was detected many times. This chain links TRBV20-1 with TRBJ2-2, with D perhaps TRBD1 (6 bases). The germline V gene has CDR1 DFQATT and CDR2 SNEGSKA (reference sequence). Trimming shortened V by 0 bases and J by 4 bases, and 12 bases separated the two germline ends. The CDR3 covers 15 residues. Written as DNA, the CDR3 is TGCAGTGCTAGAGATACAGGGATGGTCACCGGGGAGCTGTTTTTT. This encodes CSARDTGMVTGELFF.

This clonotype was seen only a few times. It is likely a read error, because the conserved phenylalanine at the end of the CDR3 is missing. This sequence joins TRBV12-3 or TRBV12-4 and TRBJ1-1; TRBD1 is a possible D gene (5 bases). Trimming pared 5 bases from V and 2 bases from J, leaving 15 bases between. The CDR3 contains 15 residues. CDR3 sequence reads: CASSPLLGGNTEAFS. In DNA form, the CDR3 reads TGTGCCAGCAGTCCTTTGTTGGGGGGTAACACTGAAGCTTTCTCT.

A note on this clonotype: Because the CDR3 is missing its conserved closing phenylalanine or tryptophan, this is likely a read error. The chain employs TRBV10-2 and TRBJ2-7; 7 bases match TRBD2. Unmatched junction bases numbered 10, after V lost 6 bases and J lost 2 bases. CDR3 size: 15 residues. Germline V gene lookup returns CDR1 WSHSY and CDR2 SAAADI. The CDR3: CASRTTGEGTYEQYL. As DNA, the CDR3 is TGCGCCAGCAGGACAACCGGGGAGGGTACCTACGAGCAGTACCTC.

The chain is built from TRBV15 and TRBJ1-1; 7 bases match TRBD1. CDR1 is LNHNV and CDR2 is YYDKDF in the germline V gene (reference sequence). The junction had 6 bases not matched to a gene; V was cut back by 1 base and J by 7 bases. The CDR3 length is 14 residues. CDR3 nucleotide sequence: TGTGCCACCAGCAGAGGAGGGACAGAAAGTGAAGCTTTCTTT. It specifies CATSRGGTESEAFF.

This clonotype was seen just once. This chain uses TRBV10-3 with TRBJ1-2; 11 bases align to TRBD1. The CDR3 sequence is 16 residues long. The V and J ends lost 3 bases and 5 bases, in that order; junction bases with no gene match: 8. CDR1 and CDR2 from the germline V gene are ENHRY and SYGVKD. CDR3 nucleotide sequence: TGTGCCATCAGTGATGGACAGGGGGCTAAGAAATATGGCTACACCTTC. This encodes CAISDGQGAKKYGYTF.

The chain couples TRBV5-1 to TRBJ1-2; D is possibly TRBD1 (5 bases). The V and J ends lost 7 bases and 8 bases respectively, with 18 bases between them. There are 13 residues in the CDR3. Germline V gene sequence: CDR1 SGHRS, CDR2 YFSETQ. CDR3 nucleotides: TGCGCCAGCGGCGAGTGGGACGGGCTAGGCTACACCTTC. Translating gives CASGEWDGLGYTF.

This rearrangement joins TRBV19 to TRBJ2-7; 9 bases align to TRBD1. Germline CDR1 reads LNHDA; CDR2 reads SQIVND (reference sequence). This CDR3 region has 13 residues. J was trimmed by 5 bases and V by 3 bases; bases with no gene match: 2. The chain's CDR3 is CASSMTGGNEQYF. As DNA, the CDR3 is TGTGCCAGTAGTATGACAGGGGGAAACGAGCAGTACTTC. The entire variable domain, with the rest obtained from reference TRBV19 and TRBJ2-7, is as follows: DGGITQSPKYLFRKEGQNVTLSCEQNLNHDAMYWYRQDPGQGLRLIYYSQIVNDFQKGDIAEGYSVSREKKESFPLTVTSAQKNPTAFYLCASSMTGGNEQYFGPGTRLTVT.

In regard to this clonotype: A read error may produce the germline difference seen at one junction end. CDR3 amino acids: CASSPQGATNEKLSF. DNA of the CDR3: TGTGCCAGCTCACCACAGGGAGCAACTAATGAAAAACTGTCTTTT. The chain links TRBV18 to TRBJ1-4, with D uncertain. Germline lookup yields CDR1 KGHSH and CDR2 LQKENI. The CDR3 has 15 residues. Together with reference TRBV18 and TRBJ1-4, the CDR3 gives the full variable domain: NAGVMQNPRHLVRRRGQEARLRCSPMKGHSHVYWYRQLPEEGLKFMVYLQKENIIDESGMPKERFSAEFPKEGPSILRIQQVVRGDSAAYFCASSPQGATNEKLSFGSGTQLSVL.

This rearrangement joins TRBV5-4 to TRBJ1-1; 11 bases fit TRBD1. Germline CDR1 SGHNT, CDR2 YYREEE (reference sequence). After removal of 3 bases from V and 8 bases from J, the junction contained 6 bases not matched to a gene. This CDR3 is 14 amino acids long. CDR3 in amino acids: CASSSGQGDSEAFF. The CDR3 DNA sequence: TGTGCCAGCAGCTCGGGACAGGGGGATTCAGAAGCTTTCTTT.

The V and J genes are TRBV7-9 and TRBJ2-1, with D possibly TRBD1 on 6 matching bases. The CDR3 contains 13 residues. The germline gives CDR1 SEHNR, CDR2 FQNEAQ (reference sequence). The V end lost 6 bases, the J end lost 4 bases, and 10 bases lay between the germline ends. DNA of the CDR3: TGTGCCAGCAGTTCCGGACAGTACAATGAGCAGTTCTTC. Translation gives CASSSGQYNEQFF.

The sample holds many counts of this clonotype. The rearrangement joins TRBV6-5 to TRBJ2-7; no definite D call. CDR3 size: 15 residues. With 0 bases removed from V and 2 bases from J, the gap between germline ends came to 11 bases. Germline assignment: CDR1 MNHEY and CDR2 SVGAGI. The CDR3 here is CASSYSSQATYEQYF. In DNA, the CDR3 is TGTGCCAGCAGTTACTCGAGTCAGGCCACCTACGAGCAGTACTTC.

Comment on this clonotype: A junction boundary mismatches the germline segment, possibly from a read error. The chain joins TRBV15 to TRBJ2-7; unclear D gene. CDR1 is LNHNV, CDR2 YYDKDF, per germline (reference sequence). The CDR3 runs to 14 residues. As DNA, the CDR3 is TGTGCCACCAGGAGAGCCTCATTCGTCTACGAGCAGTACTTC. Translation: CATRRASFVYEQYF.

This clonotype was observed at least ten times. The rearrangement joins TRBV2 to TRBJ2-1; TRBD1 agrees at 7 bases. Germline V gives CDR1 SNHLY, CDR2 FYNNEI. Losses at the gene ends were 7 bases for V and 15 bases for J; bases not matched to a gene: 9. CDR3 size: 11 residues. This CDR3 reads CASMWAGGRFF. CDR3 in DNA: TGTGCCAGCATGTGGGCAGGGGGTAGGTTCTTC. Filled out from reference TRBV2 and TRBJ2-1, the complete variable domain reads EPEVTQTPSHQVTQMGQEVILRCVPISNHLYFYWYRQILGQKVEFLVSFYNNEISEKSEIFDDQFSVERPDGSNFTLKIRSTKLEDSAMYFCASMWAGGRFFGPGTRLTVL.

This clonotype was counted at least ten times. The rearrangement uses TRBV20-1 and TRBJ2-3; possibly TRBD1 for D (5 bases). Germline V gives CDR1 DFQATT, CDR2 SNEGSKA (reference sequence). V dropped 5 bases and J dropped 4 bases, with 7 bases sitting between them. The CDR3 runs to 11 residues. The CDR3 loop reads CSARQPDTQYF. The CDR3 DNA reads TGCAGTGCTCGACAGCCAGATACGCAGTATTTT.

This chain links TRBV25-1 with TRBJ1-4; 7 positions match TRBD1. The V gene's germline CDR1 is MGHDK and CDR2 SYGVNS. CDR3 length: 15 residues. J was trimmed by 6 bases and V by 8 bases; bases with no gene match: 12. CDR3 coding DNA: TGTGCCAGCGGCAACCGTGAGAGGGGGCATGAAAAACTGTTTTTT. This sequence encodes CASGNRERGHEKLFF.

The CDR3 nucleotides read TGCGCCAGCAGATTAGCGGGGGGAATGTTCGCAGATACGCAGTATTTT. Its protein product is CASRLAGGMFADTQYF. The chain employs TRBV5-1 and TRBJ2-3; TRBD2 matches 10 bases. The trim removed 5 bases at V and 4 bases at J, leaving 10 bases unmatched. CDR1 and CDR2 (germline): SGHRS, YFSETQ. The CDR3 is 16 amino acids.

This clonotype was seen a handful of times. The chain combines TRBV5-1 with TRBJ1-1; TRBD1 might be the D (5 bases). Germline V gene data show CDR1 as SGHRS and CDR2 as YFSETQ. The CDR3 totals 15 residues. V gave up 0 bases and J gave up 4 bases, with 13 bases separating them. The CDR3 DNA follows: TGCGCCAGCAGCTTGGATGGGGGAATGATCACTGAAGCTTTCTTT. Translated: CASSLDGGMITEAFF.

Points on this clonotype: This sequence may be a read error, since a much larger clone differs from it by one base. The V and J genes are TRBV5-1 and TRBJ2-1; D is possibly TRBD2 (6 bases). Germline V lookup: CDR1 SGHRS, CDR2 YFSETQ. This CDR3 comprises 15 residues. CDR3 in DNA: TGCGCCAGCAGCTTGGAACTAGCCTCCTACAATGGGCAGTTCTTC. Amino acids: CASSLELASYNGQFF. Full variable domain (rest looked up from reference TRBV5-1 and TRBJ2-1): KAGVTQTPRYLIKTRGQQVTLSCSPISGHRSVSWYQQTPGQGLQFLFEYFSETQRNKGNFPGRFSGRQFSNSRSEMNVSTLELGDSALYLCASSLELASYNGQFFGPGTRLTVL.

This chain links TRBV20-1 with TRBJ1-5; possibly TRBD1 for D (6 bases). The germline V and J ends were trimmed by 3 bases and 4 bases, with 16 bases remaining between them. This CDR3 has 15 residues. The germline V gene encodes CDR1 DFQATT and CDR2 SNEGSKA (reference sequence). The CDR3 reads CSASRRRGENQPQHF. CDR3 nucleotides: TGCAGTGCTAGTCGGCGCAGGGGCGAGAATCAGCCCCAGCATTTT.

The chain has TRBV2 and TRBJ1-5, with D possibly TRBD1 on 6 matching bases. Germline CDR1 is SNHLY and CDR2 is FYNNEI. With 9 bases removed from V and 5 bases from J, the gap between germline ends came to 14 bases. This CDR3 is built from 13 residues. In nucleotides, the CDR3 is TGTGCCAGTTCTCGGGACACTGATCAGCCCCAGCATTTT. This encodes CASSRDTDQPQHF.

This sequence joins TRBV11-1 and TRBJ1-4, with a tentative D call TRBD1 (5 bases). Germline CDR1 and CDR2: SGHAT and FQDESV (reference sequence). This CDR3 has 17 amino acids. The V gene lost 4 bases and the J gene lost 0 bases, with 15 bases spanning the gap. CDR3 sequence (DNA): TGTGCCAGCAGCTGGTCGACAGAAAGAGCAACTAATGAAAAACTGTTTTTT. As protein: CASSWSTERATNEKLFF.

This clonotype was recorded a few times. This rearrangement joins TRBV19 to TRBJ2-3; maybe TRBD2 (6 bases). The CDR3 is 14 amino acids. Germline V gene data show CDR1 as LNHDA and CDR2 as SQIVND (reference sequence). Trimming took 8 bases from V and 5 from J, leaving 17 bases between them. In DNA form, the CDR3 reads TGTGCCAGTGGTCTCCGGGGGAAGATAGATACGCAGTATTTT. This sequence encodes CASGLRGKIDTQYF.

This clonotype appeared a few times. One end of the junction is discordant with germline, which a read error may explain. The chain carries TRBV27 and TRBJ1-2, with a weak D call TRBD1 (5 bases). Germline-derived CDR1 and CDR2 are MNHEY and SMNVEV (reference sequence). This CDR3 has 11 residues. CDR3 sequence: CASSLNGTPVF. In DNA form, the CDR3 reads TGTGCCAGCAGTTTGAACGGGACGCCCGTTTTC.

In nucleotides, the CDR3 is TGTGCCAGCTCACCAGGGGTTTTCCCCCGTGTGGTCACAGATACGCAGTATTTT. This encodes CASSPGVFPRVVTDTQYF. The chain uses TRBV18 and TRBJ2-3, with D unresolved. V shed 2 bases and J shed 2 bases, with 20 bases lying between them. The CDR3 totals 18 residues. The germline V gene encodes CDR1 KGHSH and CDR2 LQKENI.

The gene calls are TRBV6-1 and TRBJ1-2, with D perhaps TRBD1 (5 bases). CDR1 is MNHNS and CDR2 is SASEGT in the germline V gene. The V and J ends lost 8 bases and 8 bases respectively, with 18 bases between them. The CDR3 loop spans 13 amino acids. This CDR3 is CASQDIGRGGYTF. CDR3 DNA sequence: TGTGCCAGCCAGGACATAGGACGTGGCGGCTACACCTTC.

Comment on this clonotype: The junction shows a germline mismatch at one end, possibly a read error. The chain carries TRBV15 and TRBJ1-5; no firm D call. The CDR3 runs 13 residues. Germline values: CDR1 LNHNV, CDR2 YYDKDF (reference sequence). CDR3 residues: CASSLESGQPQHF. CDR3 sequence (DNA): TGCGCCAGCAGCCTAGAGTCAGGTCAGCCCCAGCATTTT.

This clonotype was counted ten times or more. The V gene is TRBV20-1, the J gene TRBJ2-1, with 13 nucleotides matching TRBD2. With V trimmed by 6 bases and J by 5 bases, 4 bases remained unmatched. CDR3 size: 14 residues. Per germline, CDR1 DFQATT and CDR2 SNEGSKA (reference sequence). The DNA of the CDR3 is TGCAGTGCGCCGGGACTAGCGGGGAACAATGAGCAGTTCTTC. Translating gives CSAPGLAGNNEQFF.

The CDR3 DNA reads TGCAGTGCTGGGACAGGAGGCAATCAGCCCCAGCATTTT. It translates to CSAGTGGNQPQHF. This chain uses TRBV20-1 with TRBJ1-5, with 8 bases identical to TRBD1. V gave up 5 bases and J gave up 2 bases; unmatched junction bases: 2. Germline V CDR1 and CDR2: DFQATT, SNEGSKA (reference sequence). The CDR3 has 13 residues.

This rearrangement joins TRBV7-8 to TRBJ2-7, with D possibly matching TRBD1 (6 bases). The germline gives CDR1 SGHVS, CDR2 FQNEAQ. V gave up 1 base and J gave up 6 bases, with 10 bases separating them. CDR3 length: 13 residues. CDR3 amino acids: CASSLVSGVEQYF. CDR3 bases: TGTGCCAGCAGCTTAGTGTCAGGGGTCGAGCAGTACTTC.

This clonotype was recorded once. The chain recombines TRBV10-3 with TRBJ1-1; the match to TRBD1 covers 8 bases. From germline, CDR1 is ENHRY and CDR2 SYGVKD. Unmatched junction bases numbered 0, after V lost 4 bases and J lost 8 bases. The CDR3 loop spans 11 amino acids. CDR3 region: CAISGQGEAFF. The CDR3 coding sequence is TGTGCCATCAGTGGACAGGGGGAAGCTTTCTTT.

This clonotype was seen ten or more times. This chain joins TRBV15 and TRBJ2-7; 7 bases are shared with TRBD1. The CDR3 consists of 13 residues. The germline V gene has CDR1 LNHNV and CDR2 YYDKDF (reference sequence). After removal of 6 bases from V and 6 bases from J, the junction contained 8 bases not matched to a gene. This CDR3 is CATRRQGESEQYF. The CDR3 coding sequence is TGTGCCACCAGAAGACAGGGCGAGTCCGAGCAGTACTTC.

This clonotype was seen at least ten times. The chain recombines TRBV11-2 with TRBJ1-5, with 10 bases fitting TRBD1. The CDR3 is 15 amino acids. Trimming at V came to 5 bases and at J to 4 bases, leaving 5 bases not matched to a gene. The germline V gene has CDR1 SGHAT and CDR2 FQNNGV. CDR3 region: CASSETGQGNQPQHF. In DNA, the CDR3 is TGTGCCAGCAGCGAAACGGGACAGGGGAATCAGCCCCAGCATTTT.